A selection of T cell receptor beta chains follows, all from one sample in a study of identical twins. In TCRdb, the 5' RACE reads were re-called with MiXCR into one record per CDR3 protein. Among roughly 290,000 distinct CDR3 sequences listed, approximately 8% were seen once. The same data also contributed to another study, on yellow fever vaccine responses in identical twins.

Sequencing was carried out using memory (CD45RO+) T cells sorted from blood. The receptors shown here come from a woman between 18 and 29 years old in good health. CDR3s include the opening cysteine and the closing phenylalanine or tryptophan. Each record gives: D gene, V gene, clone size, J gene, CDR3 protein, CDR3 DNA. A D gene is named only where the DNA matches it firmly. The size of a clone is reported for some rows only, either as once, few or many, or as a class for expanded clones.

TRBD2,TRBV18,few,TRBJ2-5,CASSPPSLAGALTETQYF,TGTGCCAGCTCACCACCGTCCCTAGCGGGGGCCCTAACGGAGACCCAGTACTTC
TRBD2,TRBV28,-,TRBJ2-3,CASSFGWVAGRTDTQYF,TGTGCCAGCAGTTTTGGGTGGGTAGCGGGCCGCACAGATACGCAGTATTTT
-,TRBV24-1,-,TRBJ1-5,CATSDGRGIADTQHF,TGTGCCACCAGTGACGGGCGCGGGATCGCAGATACGCAGCATTTT
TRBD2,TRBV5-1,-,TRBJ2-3,CASSLQGSGGGTDTQYF,TGCGCCAGCAGCCTCCAGGGGAGCGGGGGAGGCACAGATACGCAGTATTTT
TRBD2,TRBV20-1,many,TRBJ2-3,CSVSSGGTDTQYF,TGCAGTGTGTCTAGCGGGGGCACAGATACGCAGTATTTT
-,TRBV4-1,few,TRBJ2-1,CASSQVGSSLYNEQFF,TGCGCCAGCAGCCAAGTAGGTAGCAGCCTCTACAATGAGCAGTTCTTC
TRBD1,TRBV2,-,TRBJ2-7,CASALEGQGPYEQYF,TGTGCCAGCGCCTTAGAAGGACAGGGGCCCTACGAGCAGTACTTC
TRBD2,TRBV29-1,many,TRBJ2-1,CSVDNYWSGRAGEQFF,TGCAGCGTTGATAATTATTGGAGCGGGAGGGCCGGTGAGCAGTTCTTC
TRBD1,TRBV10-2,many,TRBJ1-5,CASRDGQGGNQPQHF,TGCGCCAGCAGGGACGGACAGGGGGGCAATCAGCCCCAGCATTTT
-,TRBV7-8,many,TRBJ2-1,CASWGTGLYNEQFF,TGTGCCAGCTGGGGAACCGGTCTCTACAATGAGCAGTTCTTC
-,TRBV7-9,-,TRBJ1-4,CASSTGAYEKLFF,TGTGCCAGCAGCACCGGGGCCTATGAAAAACTGTTTTTT
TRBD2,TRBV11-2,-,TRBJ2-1,CASSLEDGGRGEQFF,TGTGCCAGCAGCTTAGAAGATGGCGGGAGAGGGGAGCAGTTCTTC
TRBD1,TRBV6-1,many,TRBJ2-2,CASSARQGNTGELFF,TGTGCCAGCAGTGCTAGACAGGGGAATACCGGGGAGCTGTTTTTT
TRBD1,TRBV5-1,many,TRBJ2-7,CASSLTGTGAEQYF,TGCGCCAGCAGCTTAACCGGGACAGGGGCCGAGCAGTACTTC
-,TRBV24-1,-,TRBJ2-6,CATSDFSAGANVLTF,TGTGCCACCAGTGATTTCAGCGCTGGGGCCAACGTCCTGACTTTC
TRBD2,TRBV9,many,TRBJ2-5,CASSVSASGNQETQYF,TGTGCCAGCAGCGTGTCGGCTAGCGGGAACCAAGAGACCCAGTACTTC
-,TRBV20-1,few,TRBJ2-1,CSARIDEQFF,TGCAGTGCTAGAATTGATGAGCAGTTCTTC
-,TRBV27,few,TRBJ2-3,CASSLRPGSTDTQYF,TGTGCCAGCAGTTTAAGGCCGGGCAGCACAGATACGCAGTATTTT
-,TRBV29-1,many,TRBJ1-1,CSVETGNTEAFF,TGCAGCGTTGAAACGGGGAACACTGAAGCTTTCTTT
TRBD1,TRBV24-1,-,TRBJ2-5,CATSDRTGRETLYF,TGTGCCACCAGTGACCGGACAGGGCGAGAGACCCTGTACTTC
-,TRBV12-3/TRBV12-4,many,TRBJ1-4,CASQQFLSPGEKLFF,TGTGCCAGCCAGCAGTTTTTGTCACCTGGTGAAAAACTGTTTTTT
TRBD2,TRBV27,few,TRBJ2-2,CAAGSGRITGELFF,TGTGCAGCAGGCAGCGGGAGAATCACCGGGGAGCTGTTTTTT
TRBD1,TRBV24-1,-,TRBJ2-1,CATSDADRDLGQFF,TGTGCCACCAGTGATGCCGACAGGGATCTAGGGCAGTTCTTC
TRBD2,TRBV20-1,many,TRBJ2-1,CSARARTGQPGLAVNSYNEQFF,TGCAGTGCTAGAGCCCGGACGGGGCAACCGGGACTAGCGGTGAACTCCTACAATGAGCAGTTCTTC
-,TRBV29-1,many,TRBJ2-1,CSVGTLADLEQFF,TGCAGCGTTGGCACGTTGGCGGATCTTGAGCAGTTCTTC
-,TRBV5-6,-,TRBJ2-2,CASSLGRELFF,TGTGCCAGCAGCTTGGGCCGGGAGCTGTTTTTT
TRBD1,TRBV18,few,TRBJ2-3,CASSPNGTASTDTQYF,TGTGCCAGCTCACCAAATGGGACAGCCAGCACAGATACGCAGTATTTT
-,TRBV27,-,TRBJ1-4,CASSRLDSLNEKLFF,TGTGCCAGCAGTCGTTTGGACAGTCTAAATGAAAAACTGTTTTTT
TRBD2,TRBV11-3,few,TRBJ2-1,CASSLAPSAGANEQFF,TGTGCCAGCAGCTTAGCACCTTCGGCGGGAGCCAATGAGCAGTTCTTC
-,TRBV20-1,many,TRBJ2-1,CSAIRGLNNEQFF,TGCAGTGCTATCCGGGGACTCAACAATGAGCAGTTCTTC
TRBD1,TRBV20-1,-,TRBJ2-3,CSARDQGQGTDTQYF,TGCAGTGCTAGAGATCAGGGACAGGGTACAGATACGCAGTATTTT
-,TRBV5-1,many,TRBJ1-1,CASSFADNTEAFF,TGCGCCAGCAGCTTTGCAGATAACACTGAAGCTTTCTTT
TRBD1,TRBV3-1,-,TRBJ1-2,CASSARTGGDFDGGYTF,TGTGCCAGCAGCGCTCGGACAGGGGGCGATTTCGATGGTGGCTACACCTTC
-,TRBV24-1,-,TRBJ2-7,CATSTGNSYEQYF,TGTGCCACCAGTACCGGGAACTCCTACGAGCAGTACTTC
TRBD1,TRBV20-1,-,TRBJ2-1,CSARDSLTGASRANEQFF,TGCAGTGCTAGAGATTCCCTTACAGGGGCTAGCCGAGCCAATGAGCAGTTCTTC
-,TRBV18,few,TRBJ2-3,CASSSFAGDTQYF,TGTGCCAGCTCCTCTTTCGCGGGGGATACGCAGTATTTT
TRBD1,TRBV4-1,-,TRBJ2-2,CASSQDRTGPGELFF,TGCGCCAGCAGCCAAGATAGGACAGGGCCCGGGGAGCTGTTTTTT
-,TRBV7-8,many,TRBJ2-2,CASSQIQGTGELFF,TGTGCCAGCAGCCAGATACAGGGCACCGGGGAGCTGTTTTTT
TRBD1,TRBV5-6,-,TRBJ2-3,CASSSWGQGIDTQYF,TGTGCCAGCAGTTCGTGGGGACAGGGAATAGATACGCAGTATTTT
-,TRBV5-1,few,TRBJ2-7,CASSPSGPREQYF,TGCGCCAGCAGCCCTTCCGGACCCAGGGAGCAGTACTTC
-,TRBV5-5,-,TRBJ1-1,CASRLQGTEAFF,TGTGCCAGCAGGTTACAGGGCACTGAAGCTTTCTTT
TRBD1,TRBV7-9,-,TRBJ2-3,CASSAKPGQGYTQYF,TGTGCCAGCAGCGCTAAACCGGGACAGGGTTATACGCAGTATTTT
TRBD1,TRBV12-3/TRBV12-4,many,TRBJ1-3,CASRQGITIYF,TGTGCCAGCAGACAGGGGATCACCATATATTTT
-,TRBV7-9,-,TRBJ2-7,CASSREYEQYF,TGTGCCAGCAGTCGCGAGTACGAGCAGTACTTC
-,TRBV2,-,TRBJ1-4,CASSGQFSNEKLFF,TGTGCCAGCAGTGGACAGTTCTCTAATGAAAAACTGTTTTTT
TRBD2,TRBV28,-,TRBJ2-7,CASRKTSDHYEQYF,TGTGCCAGCAGGAAGACTAGCGACCACTACGAGCAGTACTTC
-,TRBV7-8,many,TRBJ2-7,CASSLGGGRLSEQYF,TGTGCCAGCAGCTTGGGTGGGGGGAGATTAAGCGAGCAGTACTTC
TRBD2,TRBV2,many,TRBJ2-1,CASSFLGLEGYNEQFF,TGTGCCAGCAGTTTCCTTGGACTAGAAGGATACAATGAGCAGTTCTTC